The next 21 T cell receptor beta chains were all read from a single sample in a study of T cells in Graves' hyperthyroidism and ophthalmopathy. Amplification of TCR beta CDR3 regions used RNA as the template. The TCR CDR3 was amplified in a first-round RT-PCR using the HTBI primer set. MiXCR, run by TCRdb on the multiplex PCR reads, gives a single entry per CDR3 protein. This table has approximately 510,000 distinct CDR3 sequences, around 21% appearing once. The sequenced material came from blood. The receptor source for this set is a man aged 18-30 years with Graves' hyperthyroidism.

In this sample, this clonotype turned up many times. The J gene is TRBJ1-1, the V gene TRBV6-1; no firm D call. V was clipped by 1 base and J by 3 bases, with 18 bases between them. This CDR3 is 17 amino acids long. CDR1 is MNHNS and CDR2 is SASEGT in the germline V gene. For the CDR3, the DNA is TGTGCCAGCAGTGAAGGGAGATTAAGGGATCCGGACACTGAAGCTTTCTTT. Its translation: CASSEGRLRDPDTEAFF.

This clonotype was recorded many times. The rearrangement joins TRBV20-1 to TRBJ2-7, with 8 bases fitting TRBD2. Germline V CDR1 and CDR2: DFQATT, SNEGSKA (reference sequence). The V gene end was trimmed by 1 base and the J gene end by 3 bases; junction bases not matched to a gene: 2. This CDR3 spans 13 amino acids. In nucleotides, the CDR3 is TGCAGTGCTAGAGTCCTAGCGGGCTACGAGCAGTACTTC. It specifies CSARVLAGYEQYF.

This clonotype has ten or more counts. CDR3 DNA sequence: TGTGCCAGCAGCGGCCGCCGGGACAGCTCCTACGAGCAGTACTTC. Its protein product is CASSGRRDSSYEQYF. The rearrangement links TRBV11-2 to TRBJ2-7; 7 bases are a match to TRBD1. Looked up from germline, CDR1 is SGHAT and CDR2 is FQNNGV. J gave up 0 bases and V 5 bases, and 7 bases lay outside the gene matches. The CDR3 is 15 amino acids.

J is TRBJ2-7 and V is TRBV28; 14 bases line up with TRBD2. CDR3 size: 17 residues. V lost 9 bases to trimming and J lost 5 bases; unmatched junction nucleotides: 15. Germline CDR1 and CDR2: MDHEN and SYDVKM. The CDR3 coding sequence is TGTGCCAGTCCGCCCCGACTAGCGGGGGGGTATTTCCACGAGCAGTACTTC. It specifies CASPPRLAGGYFHEQYF.

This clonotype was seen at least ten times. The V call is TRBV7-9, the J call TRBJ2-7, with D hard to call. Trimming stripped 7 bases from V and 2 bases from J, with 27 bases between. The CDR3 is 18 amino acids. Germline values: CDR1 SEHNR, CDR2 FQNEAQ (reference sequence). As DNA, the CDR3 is TGTGCCAGCACCCTAACCCCTCGCATTTTAGACGGACCCTACGAGCAGTACTTC. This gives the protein CASTLTPRILDGPYEQYF.

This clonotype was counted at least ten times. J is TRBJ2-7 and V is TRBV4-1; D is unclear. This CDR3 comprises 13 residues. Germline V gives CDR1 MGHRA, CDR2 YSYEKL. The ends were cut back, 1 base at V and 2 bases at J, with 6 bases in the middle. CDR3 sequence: CASSQGMTYEQYF. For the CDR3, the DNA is TGCGCCAGCAGCCAAGGGATGACCTACGAGCAGTACTTC.

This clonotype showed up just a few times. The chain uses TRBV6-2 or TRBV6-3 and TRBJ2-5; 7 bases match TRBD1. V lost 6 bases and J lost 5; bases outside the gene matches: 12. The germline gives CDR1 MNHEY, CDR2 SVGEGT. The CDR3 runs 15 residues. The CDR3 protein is CASSLRQGVGETQYF. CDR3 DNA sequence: TGTGCCAGCAGCTTACGACAGGGAGTGGGCGAGACCCAGTACTTC.

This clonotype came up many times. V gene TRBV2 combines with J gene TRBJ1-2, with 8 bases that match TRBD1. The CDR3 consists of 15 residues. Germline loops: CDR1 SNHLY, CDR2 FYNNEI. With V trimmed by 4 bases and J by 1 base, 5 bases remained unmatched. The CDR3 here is CASSVGTGFNYGYTF. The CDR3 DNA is TGTGCCAGCAGTGTGGGGACAGGATTTAACTATGGCTACACCTTC.

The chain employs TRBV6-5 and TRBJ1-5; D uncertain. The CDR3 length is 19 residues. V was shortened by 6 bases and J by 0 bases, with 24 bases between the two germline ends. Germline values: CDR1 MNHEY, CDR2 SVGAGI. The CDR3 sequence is CASSRWTAGRLYSNQPQHF. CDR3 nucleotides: TGTGCCAGCAGCCGCTGGACGGCAGGAAGGCTCTATAGCAATCAGCCCCAGCATTTT.

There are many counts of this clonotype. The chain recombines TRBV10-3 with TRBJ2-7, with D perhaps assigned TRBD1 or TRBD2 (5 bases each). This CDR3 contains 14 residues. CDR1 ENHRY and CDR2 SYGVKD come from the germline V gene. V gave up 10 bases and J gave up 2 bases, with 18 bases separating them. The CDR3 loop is CATDAGTRAYEQYF. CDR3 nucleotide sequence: TGTGCCACCGATGCCGGGACCAGAGCCTACGAGCAGTACTTC.

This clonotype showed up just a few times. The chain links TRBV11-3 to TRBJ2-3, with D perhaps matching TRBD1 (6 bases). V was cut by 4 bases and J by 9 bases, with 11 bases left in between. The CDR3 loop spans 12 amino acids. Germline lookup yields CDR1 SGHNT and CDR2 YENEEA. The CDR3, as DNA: TGTGCCAGCAGCTCGGACAGACCGACGCAGTATTTT. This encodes CASSSDRPTQYF.

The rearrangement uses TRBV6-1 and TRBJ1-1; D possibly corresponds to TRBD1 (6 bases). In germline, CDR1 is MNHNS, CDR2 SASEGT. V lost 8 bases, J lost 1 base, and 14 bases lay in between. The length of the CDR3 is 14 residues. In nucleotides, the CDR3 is TGTGCCAGCTTCCCAGGGGAATCGAACACTGAAGCTTTCTTT. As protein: CASFPGESNTEAFF.

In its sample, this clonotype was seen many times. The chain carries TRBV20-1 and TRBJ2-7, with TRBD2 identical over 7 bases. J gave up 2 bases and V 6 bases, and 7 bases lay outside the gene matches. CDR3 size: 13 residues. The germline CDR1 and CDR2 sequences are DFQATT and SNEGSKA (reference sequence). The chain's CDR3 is CSARSGAAYEQYF. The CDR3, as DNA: TGCAGTGCCAGGAGCGGGGCAGCCTACGAGCAGTACTTC.

CDR3: CSVATGPSGNQPQHF. DNA of the CDR3: TGCAGCGTCGCAACAGGGCCCTCGGGGAATCAGCCCCAGCATTTT. The chain links TRBV29-1 to TRBJ1-5, with D possibly matching TRBD1 (6 bases). CDR3 length: 15 residues. V dropped 6 bases and J dropped 4 bases, with 19 bases sitting between them. The V gene's germline CDR1 is SQVTM and CDR2 ANQGSEA.

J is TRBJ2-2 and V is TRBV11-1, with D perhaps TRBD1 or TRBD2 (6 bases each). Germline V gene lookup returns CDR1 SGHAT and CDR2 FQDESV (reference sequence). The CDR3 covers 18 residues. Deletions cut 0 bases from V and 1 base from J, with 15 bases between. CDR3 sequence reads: CASSLARYRGQNTGELFF. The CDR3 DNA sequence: TGTGCCAGCAGCTTAGCGCGGTACCGGGGGCAGAACACCGGGGAGCTGTTTTTT.

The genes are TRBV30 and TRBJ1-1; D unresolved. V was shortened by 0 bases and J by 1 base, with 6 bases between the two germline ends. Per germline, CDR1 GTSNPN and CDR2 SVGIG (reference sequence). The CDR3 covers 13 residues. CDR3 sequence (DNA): TGTGCCTGGAGTGTGATCGCGAACACTGAAGCTTTCTTT. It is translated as CAWSVIANTEAFF.

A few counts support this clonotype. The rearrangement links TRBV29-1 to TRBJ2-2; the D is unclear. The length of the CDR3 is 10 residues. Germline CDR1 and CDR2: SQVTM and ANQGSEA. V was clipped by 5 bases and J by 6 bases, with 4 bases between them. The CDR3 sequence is CSVFSGELFF. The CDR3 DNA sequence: TGCAGCGTTTTTTCCGGGGAGCTGTTTTTT.

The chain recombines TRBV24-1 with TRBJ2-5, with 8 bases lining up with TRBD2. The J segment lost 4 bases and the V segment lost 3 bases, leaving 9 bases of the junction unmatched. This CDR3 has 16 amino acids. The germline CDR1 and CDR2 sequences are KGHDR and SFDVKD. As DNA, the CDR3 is TGTGCCACCAGTGATGCTAGCGGGTTATTTGGAGAGACCCAGTACTTC. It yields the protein CATSDASGLFGETQYF.

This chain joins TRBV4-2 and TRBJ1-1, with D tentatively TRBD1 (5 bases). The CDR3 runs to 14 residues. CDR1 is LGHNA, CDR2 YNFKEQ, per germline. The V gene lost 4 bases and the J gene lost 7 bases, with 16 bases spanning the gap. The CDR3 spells CASSLYRGLNEAFF. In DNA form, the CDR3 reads TGTGCCAGCAGCCTTTATAGGGGTCTGAATGAAGCTTTCTTT.

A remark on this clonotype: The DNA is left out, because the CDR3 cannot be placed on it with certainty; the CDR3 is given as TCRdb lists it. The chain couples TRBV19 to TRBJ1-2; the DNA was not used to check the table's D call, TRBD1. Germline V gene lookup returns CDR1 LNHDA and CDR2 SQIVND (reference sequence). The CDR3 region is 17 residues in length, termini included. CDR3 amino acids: CASLSFYGCTGGDGYTF.

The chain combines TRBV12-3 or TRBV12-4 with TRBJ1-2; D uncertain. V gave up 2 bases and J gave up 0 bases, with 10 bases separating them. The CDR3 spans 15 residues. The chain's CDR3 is CASSLFRSSNYGYTF. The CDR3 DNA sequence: TGTGCCAGCAGTTTATTCCGCAGTTCTAACTATGGCTACACCTTC.